A selection of T cell receptor beta chains follows, all from one sample in a study of T cell repertoires in cytomegalovirus infection. These receptors have no identified antigens. TCRdb recomputed calls from the reads with MiXCR, one row per CDR3 protein. The table includes about 700,000 distinct CDR3 sequences, 33% detected once. This specimen consisted of cultured PBMCs, obtained from culture after CMV antigen stimulation. The receptors shown here come from a human donor in good health (CMV status not recorded). Some clones in this sample may be carry-over from other donors' samples. The CDR3 runs from the conserved cysteine through the conserved F or W. The order of the fields is CDR3 protein, CDR3 DNA, V gene, clone size, J gene, D gene. The D gene is left open where the match is weak. Clone size, where shown, is once, few, many, or a class for clones that have expanded.

CDR3: CASSRRGLGISYNEQFF
DNA: TGTGCCAGCTCCCGACGGGGGCTAGGCATTTCCTACAATGAGCAGTTCTTC
V: TRBV18
size: few
J: TRBJ2-1
D: NA

CDR3: CASSSWTDTDTQYF
DNA: TGTGCCAGCAGCTCCTGGACAGACACAGATACGCAGTATTTT
V: TRBV7-2
size: NA
J: TRBJ2-3
D: NA

CDR3: CASSLGVAGGPLETQYF
DNA: TGCGCCAGCAGCTTGGGTGTAGCGGGGGGGCCGTTGGAGACCCAGTACTTC
V: TRBV5-1
size: NA
J: TRBJ2-5
D: TRBD2

CDR3: CASSFRSLGEAFF
DNA: TGTGCCAGCAGCTTCAGGAGTTTGGGGGAAGCTTTCTTT
V: TRBV7-2
size: many
J: TRBJ1-1
D: NA

CDR3: CSVRPLESYEQYF
DNA: TGCAGTGTACGGCCCCTAGAGTCCTACGAGCAGTACTTC
V: TRBV20-1
size: NA
J: TRBJ2-7
D: NA

CDR3: CASSQEDQHMGKNIQYF
DNA: TGCGCCAGCAGCCAAGAAGACCAGCATATGGGCAAAAACATTCAGTACTTC
V: TRBV4-1
size: NA
J: TRBJ2-4
D: NA

CDR3: CAIPPLQGWNQPQHF
DNA: TGTGCCATCCCGCCTCTACAGGGGTGGAATCAGCCCCAGCATTTT
V: TRBV10-3
size: few
J: TRBJ1-5
D: TRBD1

CDR3: CASSSGQIYNEQFF
DNA: TGTGCCAGCAGCTCGGGACAAATATACAATGAGCAGTTCTTC
V: TRBV7-2
size: few
J: TRBJ2-1
D: NA

CDR3: CASRIDDRFSVDTQYF
DNA: TGTGCCAGCAGAATAGACGACAGGTTTAGTGTAGATACGCAGTATTTT
V: TRBV27
size: NA
J: TRBJ2-3
D: NA

CDR3: CASSPSSGGPSYNEQFF
DNA: TGTGCCAGCAGCCCAAGTAGCGGGGGTCCTTCCTACAATGAGCAGTTCTTC
V: TRBV7-6
size: many
J: TRBJ2-1
D: TRBD2

CDR3: CASSTTPDTQYF
DNA: TGTGCCAGCAGCACAACACCAGATACGCAGTATTTT
V: TRBV7-9
size: NA
J: TRBJ2-3
D: NA

CDR3: CASRDWDGASEQYF
DNA: TGTGCCAGCAGGGACTGGGACGGAGCCTCCGAGCAGTACTTC
V: TRBV6-2/TRBV6-3
size: NA
J: TRBJ2-7
D: NA

CDR3: CASTPGGLSNQPQHF
DNA: TGTGCCAGCACCCCAGGTGGGCTGAGCAATCAGCCCCAGCATTTT
V: TRBV6-5
size: few
J: TRBJ1-5
D: NA

CDR3: CASSSPSGTSGSGGETQYF
DNA: TGTGCCAGCAGCTCCCCCAGCGGGACTAGCGGGAGTGGCGGGGAGACCCAGTACTTC
V: TRBV7-2
size: many
J: TRBJ2-5
D: TRBD2

CDR3: CATLQAPNEKLFF
DNA: TGTGCCACCCTCCAGGCTCCTAATGAAAAACTGTTTTTT
V: TRBV6-6
size: NA
J: TRBJ1-4
D: NA

CDR3: CASSLTQGPYEQYF
DNA: TGTGCCAGCAGCTTAACCCAGGGGCCCTACGAGCAGTACTTC
V: TRBV7-2
size: few
J: TRBJ2-7
D: NA

CDR3: CATSRGTNTEAFF
DNA: TGTGCCACCAGCAGAGGAACGAACACTGAAGCTTTCTTT
V: TRBV15
size: few
J: TRBJ1-1
D: NA

CDR3: CASSPYLGTEAFF
DNA: TGTGCCAGCAGTCCGTACTTGGGGACTGAAGCTTTCTTT
V: TRBV12-3/TRBV12-4
size: few
J: TRBJ1-1
D: NA

CDR3: CASGPGQRNTGELFF
DNA: TGTGCCAGCGGCCCGGGACAGAGGAACACCGGGGAGCTGTTTTTT
V: TRBV7-9
size: NA
J: TRBJ2-2
D: TRBD1

CDR3: CSVYIVDRLHEQYF
DNA: TGCAGCGTTTATATTGTGGACAGGCTCCACGAGCAGTACTTC
V: TRBV29-1
size: NA
J: TRBJ2-7
D: TRBD1

CDR3: CASSSSGVHYGYTF
DNA: TGTGCCAGCAGTTCATCAGGGGTTCACTATGGCTACACCTTC
V: TRBV12-3/TRBV12-4
size: NA
J: TRBJ1-2
D: NA

CDR3: CASSPRGGRAFEKQFF
DNA: TGTGCCAGCAGCCCCAGGGGCGGGAGGGCGTTTGAAAAGCAGTTCTTC
V: TRBV6-2/TRBV6-3
size: few
J: TRBJ2-1
D: TRBD2

CDR3: CASGLSGWGLPAEAFF
DNA: TGTGCTAGTGGTTTGTCAGGATGGGGCCTGCCGGCTGAAGCTTTCTTT
V: TRBV12-5
size: NA
J: TRBJ1-1
D: NA

CDR3: CASSLTGANILGYGYTF
DNA: TGTGCCAGCAGTTTAACAGGGGCCAACATACTAGGATATGGCTACACCTTC
V: TRBV27
size: few
J: TRBJ1-2
D: TRBD1

CDR3: CATSRARTDTQYF
DNA: TGTGCCACCAGCAGAGCGAGGACAGATACGCAGTATTTT
V: TRBV15
size: NA
J: TRBJ2-3
D: NA

CDR3: CASSLDRLTGYTQYF
DNA: TGTGCCAGCAGCTTAGATCGATTGACGGGGTATACGCAGTATTTT
V: TRBV7-2
size: few
J: TRBJ2-3
D: NA

CDR3: CASSQDPRRTEAFF
DNA: TGTGCCAGCAGTCAGGACCCACGGCGCACTGAAGCTTTCTTT
V: TRBV12-3/TRBV12-4
size: NA
J: TRBJ1-1
D: NA

CDR3: CASSHKRGGVGDEQFF
DNA: TGTGCCAGCAGCCATAAGAGGGGGGGAGTAGGCGATGAGCAGTTCTTC
V: TRBV7-2
size: many
J: TRBJ2-1
D: NA

CDR3: CASSSRVVALSYNEQFF
DNA: TGTGCCAGCAGCTCCCGGGTTGTAGCCTTGTCCTACAATGAGCAGTTCTTC
V: TRBV7-2
size: NA
J: TRBJ2-1
D: NA

CDR3: CASGLRGYEQYF
DNA: TGTGCCAGCGGGCTAAGAGGTTACGAGCAGTACTTC
V: TRBV6-5
size: few
J: TRBJ2-7
D: NA

CDR3: CASSLTGTGSSPLHF
DNA: TGTGCCAGCAGTCTCACCGGGACAGGGAGTTCACCCCTCCACTTT
V: TRBV11-2
size: NA
J: TRBJ1-6
D: TRBD1

CDR3: CASGQRLGYTQYF
DNA: TGTGCCAGCGGCCAGCGGCTCGGGTATACGCAGTATTTT
V: TRBV7-2
size: NA
J: TRBJ2-3
D: NA

CDR3: CASSFTGVSEQFF
DNA: TGTGCCAGCAGCTTTACAGGGGTCAGTGAGCAGTTCTTC
V: TRBV7-2
size: NA
J: TRBJ2-1
D: TRBD1

CDR3: CASSPLGGQLFEKLFF
DNA: TGTGCCAGCTCACCACTTGGCGGACAGTTATTTGAAAAACTGTTTTTT
V: TRBV18
size: few
J: TRBJ1-4
D: NA

CDR3: CSVRGRNTDTQYF
DNA: TGCAGCGTACGGGGGCGGAACACAGATACGCAGTATTTT
V: TRBV29-1
size: NA
J: TRBJ2-3
D: NA

CDR3: CASSNSDGEQYF
DNA: TGTGCCAGCAGTAACTCTGACGGGGAGCAGTACTTC
V: TRBV2
size: few
J: TRBJ2-7
D: NA

CDR3: CASSIGKGSWGKPQHF
DNA: TGTGCCAGTAGTATAGGGAAGGGGTCTTGGGGAAAGCCCCAGCATTTT
V: TRBV19
size: NA
J: TRBJ1-5
D: NA

CDR3: CASSRGEREGDTQYF
DNA: TGTGCCAGCAGCCGCGGGGAGCGGGAAGGAGATACGCAGTATTTT
V: TRBV12-3/TRBV12-4
size: NA
J: TRBJ2-3
D: TRBD2

CDR3: CSAGVYRRAKNIQYF
DNA: TGCAGTGCTGGAGTCTACAGAAGGGCCAAAAACATTCAGTACTTC
V: TRBV20-1
size: NA
J: TRBJ2-4
D: NA

CDR3: CASSLVAYEQYF
DNA: TGTGCCAGCAGCTTAGTAGCCTACGAGCAGTACTTC
V: TRBV7-2
size: many
J: TRBJ2-7
D: NA

CDR3: CASSQKFTGELFF
DNA: TGTGCCAGCAGCCAGAAATTCACCGGGGAGCTGTTTTTT
V: TRBV3-1
size: few
J: TRBJ2-2
D: NA

CDR3: CASSDILGPNEKLFF
DNA: TGTGCCAGCAGTGATATTTTGGGGCCTAATGAAAAACTGTTTTTT
V: TRBV2
size: NA
J: TRBJ1-4
D: NA

CDR3: CASSPRTSDSYEQYF
DNA: TGTGCCAGCAGCCCACGGACTAGCGACTCCTACGAGCAGTACTTC
V: TRBV7-2
size: few
J: TRBJ2-7
D: TRBD2

CDR3: CASSLRQEIF
DNA: TGCGCCAGCAGTCTTAGGCAGGAAATCTTC
V: TRBV23-1
size: NA
J: TRBJ1-2
D: NA

CDR3: CATSRGQSGSLEAFF
DNA: TGTGCCACCAGCAGGGGACAGTCGGGGAGTTTGGAAGCTTTCTTT
V: TRBV15
size: NA
J: TRBJ1-1
D: TRBD1

CDR3: CASSPTGRHQPQHF
DNA: TGTGCCAGCAGCCCGACAGGGAGGCACCAGCCCCAGCATTTT
V: TRBV7-2
size: many
J: TRBJ1-5
D: TRBD1

CDR3: CASSPYTRELFF
DNA: TGCGCCAGCAGCCCCTACACTAGGGAGCTGTTTTTT
V: TRBV4-1
size: few
J: TRBJ2-2
D: NA

CDR3: CASSLDVVETQYF
DNA: TGTGCCAGCAGCTTAGATGTTGTGGAGACCCAGTACTTC
V: TRBV7-9
size: NA
J: TRBJ2-5
D: NA

CDR3: CSADGGSAETQYF
DNA: TGCAGTGCCGACGGGGGGTCGGCGGAGACCCAGTACTTC
V: TRBV20-1
size: NA
J: TRBJ2-5
D: TRBD2

CDR3: CASSPGTGVQETQYF
DNA: TGTGCCAGCTCACCAGGGACAGGGGTTCAAGAGACCCAGTACTTC
V: TRBV18
size: few
J: TRBJ2-5
D: TRBD1

CDR3: CASSFPPDFSPELNTIYF
DNA: TGTGCCAGCAGTTTCCCTCCGGACTTCTCGCCCGAACTAAACACCATATATTTT
V: TRBV28
size: NA
J: TRBJ1-3
D: NA

CDR3: CASNPTSGGTGYPQHF
DNA: TGTGCCAGTAATCCAACTTCGGGGGGCACGGGGTATCCCCAGCATTTT
V: TRBV19
size: NA
J: TRBJ1-5
D: NA

CDR3: CASSFQTSGVQETQYF
DNA: TGTGCCAGCAGTTTCCAAACTAGCGGGGTCCAAGAGACCCAGTACTTC
V: TRBV12-3/TRBV12-4
size: NA
J: TRBJ2-5
D: TRBD2

CDR3: CASSYAGAYGYTF
DNA: TGTGCCAGCAGCTACGCAGGAGCCTATGGCTACACCTTC
V: TRBV7-6
size: NA
J: TRBJ1-2
D: NA

CDR3: CASSHDAGNTIYF
DNA: TGTGCCAGCAGCCACGATGCGGGAAACACCATATATTTT
V: TRBV7-9
size: NA
J: TRBJ1-3
D: NA

CDR3: CASSFSGGGNTEAFF
DNA: TGTGCCAGCAGCTTTTCGGGAGGGGGAAACACTGAAGCTTTCTTT
V: TRBV7-8
size: NA
J: TRBJ1-1
D: NA

CDR3: CASSISRTATRNSPLHF
DNA: TGTGCCAGTAGTATATCGCGGACAGCCACCCGAAATTCACCCCTCCACTTT
V: TRBV19
size: NA
J: TRBJ1-6
D: NA

CDR3: CASRSTAKREGEQFF
DNA: TGTGCCAGCCGCAGCACGGCTAAGAGAGAAGGTGAGCAGTTCTTC
V: TRBV4-2
size: few
J: TRBJ2-1
D: NA

CDR3: CASSEIAASDTQYF
DNA: TGTGCCAGCAGCGAGATCGCAGCTTCAGATACGCAGTATTTT
V: TRBV7-2
size: NA
J: TRBJ2-3
D: NA